One sample yielded the 8 T cell receptor beta chains listed below, sequenced in a study of RUNX1 and TCR beta rearrangement in T-cell leukemia (dated by TCRdb to 2020 to 2022). The library was prepared using PCR. TCRdb lists the instrument as Illumina MiSeq. TCR beta DJ and VDJ rearrangements were characterized by next generation amplicon sequencing. TCRdb reworked the public reads: Q25 trimming with fastp, MiXCR clone assembly, productive beta chains retained. Duplicate CDR3 protein sequences are folded into a single record with the most common DNA and genes. The sample data list fewer than 300 distinct CDR3 sequences, and around 35% of these were observed just once. Jointly, the top ten make up around half of the sample. The sequenced sample consisted of blood. Every receptor here comes from a male donor with T-cell acute lymphoblastic leukemia.

Only a few counts were recorded for this clonotype. The V and J genes are TRBV4-3 and TRBJ2-2; the D call may be TRBD1 or TRBD2 (7 bases each). Germline CDR1 LGHNA, CDR2 YSLEER. The V and J ends lost 0 bases and 4 bases respectively, with 12 bases between them. The CDR3 is 16 residues long. CDR3 loop: CASSQDQGGSTGELFF. CDR3 DNA sequence: TGCGCCAGCAGCCAAGATCAGGGGGGGAGCACCGGGGAGCTGTTTTTT.

In this sample, this clonotype is large. The CDR3 loop is CASSLSPSGTSGDGGEQFF. CDR3 nucleotide sequence: TGTGCCAGCAGTTTGTCCCCCTCTGGGACTAGCGGGGACGGGGGTGAGCAGTTCTTC. The chain has TRBV12-3 or TRBV12-4 and TRBJ2-1; 13 nucleotides agree with TRBD2. V lost 3 bases and J lost 9; bases outside the gene matches: 17. CDR3 size: 19 residues.

The genes are TRBV23-1 and TRBJ2-1; D is ambiguous. TRBV23-1 is annotated as an ORF whose role is uncertain. Between the trimmed V and J ends, which lost 6 bases and 7 bases, there was a span of 13 bases. This CDR3 is built from 13 residues. In DNA form, the CDR3 reads TGCGCCAGCAGGAATGACGGTAAAAATGAGCAGTTCTTC. Protein product: CASRNDGKNEQFF.

By frequency in the sample, this clonotype is large. The chain combines TRBV30 with TRBJ1-3, with D perhaps matching TRBD1 (5 bases). Germline CDR1 GTSNPN, CDR2 SVGIG (reference sequence). This CDR3 spans 19 amino acids. V was cut by 0 bases and J by 0 bases, with 21 bases left in between. The CDR3 loop reads CAWSVLGQGHSSSGNTIYF. In DNA form, the CDR3 reads TGTGCCTGGAGTGTATTAGGGCAGGGTCATTCGTCCTCTGGAAACACCATATATTTT.

Sample share makes this clonotype hyperexpanded. The rearrangement links TRBV20-1 to TRBJ1-4; TRBD1 aligns across 9 bases. Germline CDR1 DFQATT, CDR2 SNEGSKA (reference sequence). The CDR3 runs 15 residues. Losses at the gene ends were 5 bases for V and 0 bases for J; bases not matched to a gene: 4. CDR3 amino acids: CSAPTGGTTNEKLFF. CDR3 DNA: TGCAGTGCTCCGACAGGGGGAACAACTAATGAAAAACTGTTTTTT.

CDR3 DNA sequence: TGCGCCAGCAGGGCGGGGATGCGAGGCAATCAGCCCCAGCATTTT. Its translation: CASRAGMRGNQPQHF. The chain joins TRBV4-1 to TRBJ1-5; unclear D gene. In germline, CDR1 is MGHRA, CDR2 YSYEKL. Trimming stripped 6 bases from V and 2 bases from J, with 14 bases between. This CDR3 comprises 15 residues.

The V gene is TRBV2, the J gene TRBJ2-7; no definite D call. This CDR3 contains 13 residues. The V end was cut by 6 bases, the J end by 2 bases, with 11 bases between. Germline CDR1 reads SNHLY; CDR2 reads FYNNEI. DNA for the CDR3: TGTGCCAGCAGGGATGCGGAACCCTACGAGCAGTACTTC. The encoded protein is CASRDAEPYEQYF.

This chain links TRBV10-3 with TRBJ1-2; a weak D match, TRBD1 (6 bases). Germline V lookup: CDR1 ENHRY, CDR2 SYGVKD. The CDR3 runs to 16 residues. V was trimmed by 2 bases and J by 0 bases, leaving 13 bases between them. The CDR3 here is CAISEGPGGPNYGYTF. CDR3 nucleotide sequence: TGTGCCATCAGTGAGGGGCCGGGGGGCCCTAACTATGGCTACACCTTC.